The 32 T cell receptor beta chains below were found in one sample sequenced in a study of blood T cell repertoires in COVID-19. Assay: immunoSEQ multiplex PCR; the TCRdb copy retains only in-frame clones and omits some. This sample carries 200,000 to 250,000 clones, roughly 86% of them seen once, and the ten largest clones take about 12%. The sequencing sample was made of peripheral blood. Source of these receptors: a woman aged 40 to 50 with acute or convalescent COVID-19.

J is TRBJ1-6 and V is TRBV6-5, with D possibly TRBD1 on 6 matching bases. V lost 7 bases to trimming and J lost 5 bases, with 12 bases between them. There are 14 residues in the CDR3. The germline V gene encodes CDR1 MNHEY and CDR2 SVGAGI. CDR3 amino acids: CASTTGTNNSPLHF. The CDR3 coding sequence is TGTGCCAGCACTACCGGGACAAATAATTCACCCCTCCACTTT.

The V gene is TRBV5-6, the J gene TRBJ1-1; D ambiguous. V lost 0 bases, J lost 1 base, and 7 bases lay in between. The CDR3 spans 14 residues. CDR1 and CDR2 from the germline V gene are SGHDT and YYEEEE. The DNA for the CDR3 is TGTGCCAGCAGCTTGGGCAGTTGGAACACTGAAGCTTTCTTT. Protein product: CASSLGSWNTEAFF.

The chain is built from TRBV10-3 and TRBJ2-7; D may be TRBD1 (7 bases). The germline CDR1 and CDR2 sequences are ENHRY and SYGVKD. With 4 bases removed from V and 3 bases from J, the gap between germline ends came to 10 bases. CDR3 length: 13 amino acids. Here the CDR3 DNA reads TGTGCCATCAGTGCAGGGGGGAACTACGAGCAGTACTTC. Protein: CAISAGGNYEQYF.

The CDR3 nucleotides read TGCGCCAGCAGCTTCCGCGGGACTTCCCTCTCCTACGAGCAGTACTTC. This encodes CASSFRGTSLSYEQYF. The V call is TRBV5-1, the J call TRBJ2-7; D may be TRBD2 (6 bases). CDR3 length: 16 amino acids. Per germline, CDR1 SGHRS and CDR2 YFSETQ. The ends were cut back, 2 bases at V and 0 bases at J, with 15 bases in the middle.

The chain combines TRBV20-1 with TRBJ1-3, with TRBD1 as a possible D gene (5 bases). The CDR3 consists of 15 residues. The V gene's germline CDR1 is DFQATT and CDR2 SNEGSKA (reference sequence). V gave up 3 bases and J gave up 2 bases, with 14 bases separating them. The CDR3 sequence: CSASGPDRPGNTIYF. CDR3 DNA: TGCAGTGCTAGTGGCCCAGACAGACCTGGAAACACCATATATTTT.

This chain links TRBV19 with TRBJ1-5, with a possible D match to TRBD1 (5 bases). The CDR3 extends over 16 amino acids. Germline assignment: CDR1 LNHDA and CDR2 SQIVND (reference sequence). Trimming shortened V by 3 bases and J by 1 base, and 13 bases separated the two germline ends. CDR3 amino acids: CASSMGQGRSNQPQHF. Written as DNA, the CDR3 is TGTGCCAGTAGTATGGGGCAGGGCAGGAGCAATCAGCCCCAGCATTTT.

The chain couples TRBV11-3 to TRBJ2-1; 7 bases agree with TRBD1. The CDR3 is made up of 19 amino acids. Unmatched junction bases numbered 19, after V lost 8 bases and J lost 0 bases. Germline V CDR1 and CDR2: SGHNT, YENEEA. CDR3 region: CASGGPGTDFESSYNEQFF. The CDR3 DNA follows: TGTGCCAGCGGGGGTCCCGGGACAGACTTCGAGAGCTCCTACAATGAGCAGTTCTTC.

The chain joins TRBV19 to TRBJ1-2, with 8 bases lining up with TRBD1. Germline CDR1 is LNHDA and CDR2 is SQIVND (reference sequence). This CDR3 comprises 17 residues. Unmatched junction bases numbered 19, after V lost 6 bases and J lost 7 bases. The CDR3 DNA reads TGTGCCAGTAGCATACAGCTCCAGGGGGCGAAGGTTTCTGGCTACACCTTC. Protein product: CASSIQLQGAKVSGYTF.

A few counts support this clone. The V call is TRBV27, the J call TRBJ2-2; TRBD2 aligns across 7 bases. Germline CDR1 MNHEY, CDR2 SMNVEV (reference sequence). The CDR3 extends over 16 amino acids. The trim removed 5 bases at V and 1 base at J, leaving 7 bases unmatched. The CDR3 region is CASSPNPGGNTGELFF. CDR3 in DNA: TGTGCCAGCAGTCCCAACCCGGGAGGGAACACCGGGGAGCTGTTTTTT.

The rearrangement links TRBV7-9 to TRBJ2-2; 7 positions match TRBD2. Germline CDR1 is SEHNR and CDR2 is FQNEAQ (reference sequence). The CDR3 length is 16 residues. The V and J ends lost 7 bases and 6 bases, in that order; junction bases with no gene match: 14. For the CDR3, the DNA is TGTGCCAGCACCTCCCTGGGGGGAGGGAGTGCCGGGGAGCTGTTTTTT. Protein: CASTSLGGGSAGELFF.

This rearrangement joins TRBV6-5 to TRBJ1-4; TRBD1 matches at 8 bases. Germline V CDR1 and CDR2: MNHEY, SVGAGI. CDR3 length: 11 amino acids. V was pared by 8 bases and J by 10 bases, with 3 bases of the junction left unmatched. The CDR3, as DNA: TGTGCCAGCGGACAGGGTCGAAAACTGTTTTTT. Translation gives CASGQGRKLFF.

This chain uses TRBV19 with TRBJ2-7, with D possibly matching TRBD2 (6 bases). Germline V lookup: CDR1 LNHDA, CDR2 SQIVND (reference sequence). Between the trimmed V and J ends, which lost 3 bases and 2 bases, there was a span of 17 bases. The CDR3 totals 16 residues. The CDR3 nucleotides read TGTGCCAGTAGTATCCCTAGGAGGGACCTCACCTACGAGCAGTACTTC. It translates to CASSIPRRDLTYEQYF. Drawing the rest from reference TRBV19 and TRBJ2-7, the complete variable domain is DGGITQSPKYLFRKEGQNVTLSCEQNLNHDAMYWYRQDPGQGLRLIYYSQIVNDFQKGDIAEGYSVSREKKESFPLTVTSAQKNPTAFYLCASSIPRRDLTYEQYFGPGTRLTVT.

V usage is TRBV14 and J usage is TRBJ2-1; the match to TRBD2 covers 7 bases. CDR1 is SGHDN and CDR2 is FVKESK in the germline V gene. Trimming cost V 1 base and J 6 bases; bases outside gene matches: 6. This CDR3 has 15 residues. For the CDR3, the DNA is TGTGCCAGCAGCCAAGTAGCGGGTATTACCAATGAGCAGTTCTTC. Translation gives CASSQVAGITNEQFF.

In regard to this clone: A junction boundary mismatches the germline segment, possibly from a read error. The J gene is TRBJ2-4, the V gene TRBV12-3 or TRBV12-4, with D possibly being TRBD2 (7 bases). The length of the CDR3 is 12 residues. CDR3 amino acids: CASSFAGDIQCF. In nucleotides, the CDR3 is TGTGCCAGCAGTTTCGCGGGGGACATTCAGTGCTTC.

The rearrangement joins TRBV10-1 to TRBJ2-7, with 8 bases lining up with TRBD1. Germline assignment: CDR1 WNHNN and CDR2 SYGVQD (reference sequence). The CDR3 has 16 residues. Trimming removed 4 bases from V and 0 bases from J; junction bases left unmatched: 8. CDR3 loop: CASSGTGFQNSYEQYF. DNA of the CDR3: TGCGCCAGCAGTGGGACAGGGTTCCAAAACTCCTACGAGCAGTACTTC.

The V call is TRBV7-9, the J call TRBJ1-4, with 12 bases that match TRBD1. V trimming: 0 bases; J trimming: 8 bases; junction bases outside the gene matches: 10. Germline-derived CDR1 and CDR2 are SEHNR and FQNEAQ (reference sequence). This CDR3 spans 18 amino acids. The CDR3 DNA sequence: TGTGCCAGCAGCTTAGCCCCGGGACAGGGGGCGCCAGGGGAAAAACTGTTTTTT. This translates into CASSLAPGQGAPGEKLFF.

This clone has just one count. The gene calls are TRBV9 and TRBJ1-1; 7 positions match TRBD1. V lost 1 base and J lost 6; bases outside the gene matches: 9. Germline loops: CDR1 SGDLS, CDR2 YYNGEE. This CDR3 region has 15 residues. The CDR3 reads CASSVITGDESEAFF. CDR3 nucleotide sequence: TGTGCCAGCAGCGTAATCACAGGGGATGAATCTGAAGCTTTCTTT.

The V gene is TRBV24-1, the J gene TRBJ2-1; D might be TRBD2 (6 bases). The ends were cut back, 4 bases at V and 0 bases at J, with 9 bases in the middle. Per the germline V gene, CDR1 is KGHDR and CDR2 is SFDVKD. The CDR3 extends over 15 amino acids. The DNA for the CDR3 is TGTGCCACCAGTGAGGTCGGGGGCTCCTACAATGAGCAGTTCTTC. Amino acid sequence: CATSEVGGSYNEQFF.

This rearrangement joins TRBV18 to TRBJ2-3; 10 positions agree with TRBD1. CDR1 and CDR2 (germline): KGHSH, LQKENI. The junction had 3 bases not matched to a gene; V was cut back by 4 bases and J by 5 bases. This CDR3 is 14 amino acids long. The CDR3 region is CASSRGTGEDTQYF. Written as DNA, the CDR3 is TGTGCCAGCTCACGCGGGACAGGGGAAGATACGCAGTATTTT.

This clone has a single count. This chain links TRBV28 with TRBJ2-3; 7 nucleotides agree with TRBD2. Trimming cost V 5 bases and J 2 bases; bases outside gene matches: 7. Germline CDR1 is MDHEN and CDR2 is SYDVKM. CDR3 length: 15 residues. In DNA, the CDR3 is TGTGCCAGCAGTCTCTCGACTAGCCTCACAGATACGCAGTATTTT. Translation: CASSLSTSLTDTQYF.

The chain uses TRBV29-1 and TRBJ2-1; tentatively, D is TRBD1 (8 bases). CDR1 SQVTM and CDR2 ANQGSEA come from the germline V gene. V was trimmed by 1 base and J by 11 bases, leaving 18 bases between them. The length of the CDR3 is 14 residues. CDR3 sequence (DNA): TGCAGCGTTGAAGGGACAGGGTGGAGCGGGAAGCAGTTCTTC. This gives the protein CSVEGTGWSGKQFF.

The chain links TRBV19 to TRBJ1-1; D perhaps matches TRBD1 (5 bases). V was pared by 3 bases and J by 4 bases, with 12 bases between. CDR3 length: 14 amino acids. The germline V gene has CDR1 LNHDA and CDR2 SQIVND (reference sequence). Here the CDR3 reads CASSIRGLSTEAFF. CDR3 coding DNA: TGTGCCAGTAGTATTCGGGGGTTAAGCACTGAAGCTTTCTTT. Using reference TRBV19 and TRBJ1-1 for the parts outside the CDR3, the full variable domain is DGGITQSPKYLFRKEGQNVTLSCEQNLNHDAMYWYRQDPGQGLRLIYYSQIVNDFQKGDIAEGYSVSREKKESFPLTVTSAQKNPTAFYLCASSIRGLSTEAFFGQGTRLTVV.

The table lists this clone with a few counts. The chain carries TRBV5-1 and TRBJ2-7; D is possibly TRBD1 (5 bases). Per germline, CDR1 SGHRS and CDR2 YFSETQ. The CDR3 runs 15 residues. The V end was cut by 2 bases, the J end by 1 base, with 13 bases between. The CDR3 sequence is CASSFWGGVSYEQYF. CDR3 DNA: TGCGCCAGCAGCTTCTGGGGCGGCGTATCCTACGAGCAGTACTTC.

This clone has more than one count but fewer than ten. The V call is TRBV3-1 (or the pseudogene TRBV3-2), the J call TRBJ1-3; D call uncertain. CDR3 length equals 15 residues. V was pared by 4 bases and J by 0 bases, with 10 bases between. The germline V gene has CDR1 LGHDT and CDR2 YNNKEL (reference sequence). The CDR3 loop reads CASSLTRSSGNTIYF. CDR3 sequence (DNA): TGTGCCAGCAGCCTGACAAGATCCTCTGGAAACACCATATATTTT.

The genes are TRBV10-3 and TRBJ1-5; TRBD1 matches at 10 bases. V was pared by 5 bases and J by 6 bases, with 7 bases of the junction left unmatched. The CDR3 totals 15 residues. Germline values: CDR1 ENHRY, CDR2 SYGVKD. The CDR3 spells CAISTGQGKGQPQHF. DNA of the CDR3: TGTGCCATCAGTACGGGACAGGGGAAAGGTCAGCCCCAGCATTTT.

The rearrangement joins TRBV5-1 to TRBJ2-7; D remains unclear. Germline V CDR1 and CDR2: SGHRS, YFSETQ. The CDR3 covers 11 residues. V lost 3 bases and J 6 bases, leaving 7 bases between the germline ends. The CDR3 region has the DNA TGCGCCAGCAGCTCCCTCGGCGAGCAGTACTTC. It specifies CASSSLGEQYF.

The CDR3 sequence: CASSRGTSGRSNEQFF. The DNA for the CDR3 is TGTGCCAGCAGCCGTGGGACTAGCGGGAGATCCAATGAGCAGTTCTTC. The J gene is TRBJ2-1, the V gene TRBV5-4, with TRBD2 identical over 14 bases. Germline CDR1 reads SGHNT; CDR2 reads YYREEE (reference sequence). This CDR3 contains 16 residues. Trimming took 4 bases from V and 6 from J; bases not matched to a gene: 6.

The V call is TRBV14, the J call TRBJ1-1; tentative D call: TRBD1 (6 bases). The CDR3 totals 14 residues. Trimming left V 4 bases short and J 4 bases short, with 13 bases between. CDR1 SGHDN and CDR2 FVKESK come from the germline V gene. The CDR3 DNA sequence: TGTGCCAGCAGCCTTTTCCGGGACACCACTGAAGCTTTCTTT. Translating gives CASSLFRDTTEAFF.

This clone has only one observation. J is TRBJ2-7 and V is TRBV6-6; D not certain. In germline, CDR1 is MNHNY, CDR2 SVGAGI (reference sequence). CDR3 length: 15 amino acids. V was clipped by 7 bases and J by 1 base, with 17 bases between them. CDR3: CASNPGNSISYEQYF. DNA for the CDR3: TGTGCCAGCAACCCAGGCAACAGTATTTCCTACGAGCAGTACTTC.

The chain joins TRBV19 to TRBJ1-2; TRBD1 might be the D (6 bases). V lost 5 bases, J lost 4 bases, and 20 bases lay in between. The CDR3 spans 16 residues. Germline CDR1 and CDR2: LNHDA and SQIVND (reference sequence). The chain's CDR3 is CASSPVTGQGSYGYTF. Here the CDR3 DNA reads TGTGCCAGTAGTCCAGTAACAGGGCAGGGCTCCTATGGCTACACCTTC.

The V gene is TRBV10-3, the J gene TRBJ2-1; possibly TRBD2 for D (5 bases). With 3 bases removed from V and 9 bases from J, the gap between germline ends came to 12 bases. Germline CDR1 is ENHRY and CDR2 is SYGVKD. This CDR3 comprises 13 residues. The CDR3 DNA reads as TGTGCCATCAGTGAAGATGATGGGAGTGAGCAGTTCTTC. It encodes CAISEDDGSEQFF.

CDR3 nucleotide sequence: TGTGCCAGCAGCTTATCAGGGGTTGCAGATACGCAGTATTTT. It codes for CASSLSGVADTQYF. The genes are TRBV7-2 and TRBJ2-3, with a weak D call TRBD1 (6 bases). Looked up from germline, CDR1 is SGHTA and CDR2 is FQGNSA. With 2 bases removed from V and 4 bases from J, the gap between germline ends came to 10 bases. The length of the CDR3 is 14 residues.